This T cell receptor (beta chain) was obtained from a study of blood T cell repertoires in COVID-19 (TCRdb year 2020). Some background on the complete study: The collaborator samples originated in the United States, Italy and Spain and spanned the acute and convalescent phases of COVID-19. The material from the prospective study consisted of cDNA or gDNA derived from T cells, B-cell-depleted T cells, or PBMCs. The dataset comprised deeply sampled blood TCRbeta repertoires from subjects exposed to, actively infected with, or recovered from COVID-19. The repertoires were released in a freely available public database meant as a resource for research on the immune response to SARS-CoV-2. The samples were drawn from two sources: the first 160 participants of the ongoing ImmuneRACE study, and 950 to 1,500 subjects contributed by 6 global collaborators. Nearly every sample came with metadata listing a de-identified subject ID, COVID-19 status, age in years and sex. Where available, HLA class I and class II types were taken from metadata supplied by the sample provider and were not determined by assay-based typing.

Overall study results and their limits: The quantity of clinical and demographic metadata differed by source and by participant and was supplied without curation.

The collaborating institutions used their own protocols to collect whole blood in K2EDTA tubes. For TCRbeta analysis, collaborators shipped samples in one of three forms: frozen whole blood, isolated PBMCs, or DNA extracted from either of those sample types. The immunoSEQ Assay, a bias-controlled multiplex PCR, was used to amplify TCRbeta CDR3 regions from genomic DNA. As for the original processing: Nucleated cell counts per sample were estimated from amplification of reference gene primers within the assay. To quantify the absolute abundance of each unique TCRbeta CDR3 rearrangement, sequence reads were collapsed and filtered. For each sample, productive Simpson clonality was calculated as the square root of Simpson's diversity index over productive rearrangements. TCRdb obtained this table from immuneACCESS and retained in-frame rearrangements with V and J assigned. These tables miss some clones; where compared with another copy, unresolved V genes account for less than half of the shortfall, and the remainder is unexplained. That table supplies the V and J calls and clone size; D and trimming were determined from the DNA. This sample gives around 42,000 clones in total; around 86% of them show up just once. Around 45% of the sample is in the top ten clones.

With respect to this clone: Its specific antigen is unknown. No much larger clone exists at a distance of one base, and base qualities are not known.

V sheds 0 bases and J sheds 8 bases, leaving 22 bases between their ends. Reading from cysteine to phenylalanine, the CDR3 counts 17 amino acids. Only CDR3 DNA remains: 51 bases, in frame from the first base. Reading the germline V gene gives CDR1 MGHRA and CDR2 YSYEKL. Sequencing was performed on peripheral blood. The receptor's source is a woman older than 75 with acute or convalescent COVID-19. The chain was built from TRBV4-1 and TRBJ1-1, with a weak D call of TRBD1 (6 bases match). Here the CDR3 is given as CASSQDLREGVEREAFF. The DNA reads TGCGCCAGCAGCCAAGATCTTAGGGAGGGGGTTGAGAGGGAAGCTTTCTTT.